This T cell receptor (beta chain) stems from a study of EBV T-cell therapy then PD-1 blockade in nasopharyngeal carcinoma. Profiled with immunoSEQ multiplex PCR; TCRdb holds only in-frame clones, not every one. The table records approximately 15,000 clones, around 84% of them present only once. Sample treatment: AdE1-LMPpoly-expanded autologous EBV-specific T-cell therapy followed by anti-PD-1 nivolumab. This clone was picked up one time. Its antigen is as yet unknown. Germline CDR1 GTSNPN, CDR2 SVGIG (reference sequence). With 3 bases removed from V and 6 bases from J, the gap between germline ends came to 11 bases. CDR3 size: 13 residues.

The chain has TRBV30 and TRBJ1-4; no clear D gene. The sample here was CD8+ T cells from blood, taken around day 100 from a patient whose treatment included autologous EBV-specific T cells and nivolumab. This receptor was taken from a man aged 35 to 55 with nasopharyngeal carcinoma. In DNA, the CDR3 is TGTGCCTGGAGCACTAGCATTTATGAAAAACTGTTTTTT. It translates to CAWSTSIYEKLFF.